These 10 T cell receptor beta chains were all obtained from the same sample, sequenced in a study of cytomegalovirus exposure and HLA in healthy donors. PCR was performed using 60 Vbeta and 13 Jbeta primers. Using immunoSEQ multiplex PCR, the repertoire was profiled, and TCRdb retains in-frame clones only, with some absent. The repertoire holds roughly 99,000 clones, around 85% seen once, with approximately 2% in the top ten. The sample taken for sequencing was PBMCs. These receptors all come from a man aged 25 to 40 in good health and CMV-seronegative.

The chain couples TRBV28 to TRBJ1-6; TRBD1 aligns across 8 bases. J lost 7 bases, V lost 4 bases, and 6 bases had no gene match. This CDR3 is 15 amino acids long. Germline V CDR1 and CDR2: MDHEN, SYDVKM. The CDR3 bases are TGTGCCAGCAGTTCGCTCACAGGGGGGAATTCACCCCTCCACTTT. This sequence encodes CASSSLTGGNSPLHF.

This chain uses TRBV21-1 with TRBJ2-7; the table names TRBD2, a call not compared with the DNA. TRBV21-1 has pseudogene status. The length of the CDR3 is 14 residues. The CDR3 nucleotides read TGTGCCAGCACCCCTCGGCGGGGGAGCTACGAGCAGTACTTC. The encoded protein is CASTPRRGSYEQYF.

This chain connects TRBV6-5 to TRBJ2-1; a possible D gene is TRBD2 (7 bases). Trimming removed 0 bases from V and 4 bases from J, with 13 bases in between. Germline values: CDR1 MNHEY, CDR2 SVGAGI. CDR3 size: 16 residues. The CDR3 sequence is CASSYSAGDIYNEQFF. The DNA for the CDR3 is TGTGCCAGCAGTTACTCGGCGGGGGACATATACAATGAGCAGTTCTTC.

The V call is TRBV5-6, the J call TRBJ1-2; 7 bases align to TRBD1. Germline V CDR1 and CDR2: SGHDT, YYEEEE. Germline trimming cut 6 bases from V and 7 bases from J; bases unmatched to any gene: 18. There are 16 residues in the CDR3. CDR3 DNA: TGTGCCAGCACCCTTAAGAGTATCCAGGGGGTGGGTGGCTACACCTTC. This sequence encodes CASTLKSIQGVGGYTF.

A single count supports this clone. The chain couples TRBV5-1 to TRBJ2-1, with 10 bases that match TRBD2. The CDR3 length is 13 residues. CDR1 and CDR2 (germline): SGHRS, YFSETQ. V was clipped by 6 bases and J by 5 bases; unmatched bases: 2. The CDR3 DNA sequence: TGCGCCAGCATCGGACTAGCGGACAATGAGCAGTTCTTC. This translates into CASIGLADNEQFF.

The CDR3 region is CASRTGNWNQPQHF. The DNA of the CDR3 is TGTGCCAGCCGGACAGGGAATTGGAATCAGCCCCAGCATTTT. The chain employs TRBV19 and TRBJ1-5, with TRBD1 identical over 8 bases. CDR3 length: 14 amino acids. Trimming removed 9 bases from V and 4 bases from J; junction bases left unmatched: 8. CDR1 is LNHDA, CDR2 SQIVND, per germline (reference sequence).

V usage is TRBV6-5 and J usage is TRBJ1-5, with D possibly matching TRBD1 (5 bases). V was clipped by 8 bases and J by 4 bases, with 12 bases between them. From germline, CDR1 is MNHEY and CDR2 SVGAGI. The CDR3 contains 13 residues. The CDR3 coding sequence is TGTGCCAGCCAAACCGGGGGAAATCAGCCCCAGCATTTT. Protein sequence: CASQTGGNQPQHF.

In nucleotides, the CDR3 is TGTGCCAGCAGCGGGTTCGGGACACTGAGGACCGGGGAGCTGTTTTTT. Translating it yields CASSGFGTLRTGELFF. The rearrangement joins TRBV5-4 to TRBJ2-2, with D perhaps TRBD1 (6 bases). Trimming stripped 4 bases from V and 5 bases from J, with 18 bases between. Looked up from germline, CDR1 is SGHNT and CDR2 is YYREEE (reference sequence). CDR3 length equals 16 residues.

The chain employs TRBV14 and TRBJ2-7, with D perhaps matching TRBD2 (6 bases). The germline gives CDR1 SGHDN, CDR2 FVKESK. V gave up 3 bases and J gave up 2 bases, with 14 bases separating them. CDR3 size: 15 residues. CDR3 amino acids: CASSHLLADPYEQYF. For the CDR3, the DNA is TGTGCCAGCAGCCATCTACTAGCCGATCCCTACGAGCAGTACTTC.

The chain recombines TRBV25-1 with TRBJ2-2; tentative D call: TRBD1 (6 bases). The CDR3 has 18 amino acids. V was cut by 6 bases and J by 0 bases, with 20 bases left in between. CDR1 MGHDK and CDR2 SYGVNS come from the germline V gene. CDR3 coding DNA: TGTGCCAGCAGAGATGATAAAACCGGGACATCGAACACCGGGGAGCTGTTTTTT. This encodes CASRDDKTGTSNTGELFF.